These 24 T cell receptor beta chains originate from one sample sequenced in a study of T cells after yellow fever vaccination. TCRdb itself ran the 5' RACE reads through MiXCR, one entry per CDR3 protein. The sample includes tens of thousands of distinct CDR3 sequences, about 7.7% of them seen just once. Here the sequenced sample was CD8+ T cells sorted from PBMCs, taken on the day of the yellow fever booster vaccination. These receptors were taken from a man aged 25 to 45 who received the YFV17D yellow fever vaccine.

This clonotype showed up just a few times. For the CDR3, the DNA is TGTGCCAGCAGCGTAGCGTCCGCAGACCAGACCCAGTACTTC. It specifies CASSVASADQTQYF. V gene TRBV9 combines with J gene TRBJ2-5; no clear D. CDR3 size: 14 residues. Germline values: CDR1 SGDLS, CDR2 YYNGEE. V was clipped by 0 bases and J by 6 bases, with 12 bases between them.

This clonotype has at least ten counts. The chain combines TRBV15 with TRBJ2-2; D is unclear. This CDR3 is 15 amino acids long. Germline-derived CDR1 and CDR2 are LNHNV and YYDKDF (reference sequence). V was pared by 1 base and J by 4 bases, with 10 bases between. The CDR3 region is CATSRVGSSTGELFF. The CDR3 DNA reads as TGTGCCACCAGCAGAGTGGGGTCCTCCACCGGGGAGCTGTTTTTT.

This clonotype was detected only a few times. The chain couples TRBV28 to TRBJ2-1; unclear D gene. There are 16 residues in the CDR3. From germline, CDR1 is MDHEN and CDR2 SYDVKM. V dropped 2 bases and J dropped 0 bases, with 11 bases sitting between them. CDR3 DNA: TGTGCCAGCAGTTTAGTAGGGTCCAGCTCCTACAATGAGCAGTTCTTC. Translated: CASSLVGSSSYNEQFF.

Only a few counts were recorded for this clonotype. The chain employs TRBV7-9 and TRBJ2-7, with a weak D call TRBD2 (6 bases). This CDR3 is 12 amino acids long. CDR1 and CDR2 (germline): SEHNR, FQNEAQ (reference sequence). The V and J ends lost 7 bases and 3 bases respectively, with 10 bases between them. The CDR3 bases are TGTGCCAGCACCGGGACTGTCTACGAGCAGTACTTC. Its protein product is CASTGTVYEQYF.

The chain is built from TRBV9 and TRBJ2-3; 7 bases map to TRBD2. V gave up 2 bases and J gave up 2 bases; unmatched junction bases: 5. The germline V gene encodes CDR1 SGDLS and CDR2 YYNGEE. This CDR3 has 15 residues. CDR3 residues: CASSVAGDSTDTQYF. The CDR3 nucleotides are TGTGCCAGCAGCGTCGCGGGAGACTCCACAGATACGCAGTATTTT.

The chain couples TRBV4-3 to TRBJ1-1; D is undetermined. V dropped 4 bases and J dropped 2 bases, with 11 bases sitting between them. The CDR3 contains 14 residues. CDR1 is LGHNA and CDR2 is YSLEER in the germline V gene. Here the CDR3 DNA reads TGCGCCAGCAGCCGCGTCAGCTATAACACTGAAGCTTTCTTT. Encoded protein: CASSRVSYNTEAFF.

This clonotype was detected many times. The gene calls are TRBV7-2 and TRBJ2-1, with TRBD1 matching 10 bases. Unmatched junction bases numbered 12, after V lost 4 bases and J lost 9 bases. Germline values: CDR1 SGHTA, CDR2 FQGNSA. CDR3 length: 16 residues. Here the CDR3 DNA reads TGTGCCAGCAGCTCTCCTGCGGGGACAGGGGATGGTGAGCAGTTCTTC. This encodes CASSSPAGTGDGEQFF.

The CDR3 protein is CASSYLAGGRETQYF. The CDR3 bases are TGTGCCAGCAGTTACTTAGCGGGGGGCCGCGAGACCCAGTACTTC. V usage is TRBV6-5 and J usage is TRBJ2-5; 10 bases match TRBD2. The CDR3 is made up of 15 amino acids. Per germline, CDR1 MNHEY and CDR2 SVGAGI. Trimming removed 1 base from V and 5 bases from J; junction bases left unmatched: 4.

This clonotype has at least ten counts. The rearrangement links TRBV28 to TRBJ1-5, with D possibly matching TRBD1 (5 bases). The CDR3 has 18 amino acids. Trimming removed 3 bases from V and 2 bases from J, with 20 bases in between. CDR1 and CDR2 (germline): MDHEN, SYDVKM. This CDR3 reads CASSLSRQYGRGNQPQHF. Written as DNA, the CDR3 is TGTGCCAGCAGTTTGTCTCGACAGTATGGAAGGGGCAATCAGCCCCAGCATTTT.

This clonotype has just a few counts. V gene TRBV7-2 combines with J gene TRBJ2-5; 11 positions match TRBD2. Germline V gene lookup returns CDR1 SGHTA and CDR2 FQGNSA. The CDR3 contains 16 residues. Trimming cost V 5 bases and J 2 bases; bases outside gene matches: 7. CDR3 in DNA: TGTGCCAGCAGCGTAACTAGCGGGAGAGGACAAGAGACCCAGTACTTC. Encoded protein: CASSVTSGRGQETQYF. Filled out from reference TRBV7-2 and TRBJ2-5, the complete variable domain reads GAGVSQSPSNKVTEKGKDVELRCDPISGHTALYWYRQSLGQGLEFLIYFQGNSAPDKSGLPSDRFSAERTGGSVSTLTIQRTQQEDSAVYLCASSVTSGRGQETQYFGPGTRLLVL.

Only a few counts were recorded for this clonotype. The V call is TRBV6-2 or TRBV6-3, the J call TRBJ2-7, with 12 bases fitting TRBD2. The CDR3 has 18 amino acids. Germline lookup yields CDR1 MNHEY and CDR2 SVGEGT. J lost 2 bases, V lost 0 bases, and 8 bases had no gene match. This CDR3 reads CASSYSLAGGPVTYEQYF. The DNA for the CDR3 is TGTGCCAGCAGTTACTCGCTAGCGGGAGGGCCGGTCACCTACGAGCAGTACTTC.

The gene calls are TRBV7-9 and TRBJ2-3, with 8 bases that match TRBD1. Trimming took 1 base from V and 2 from J; bases not matched to a gene: 8. Germline V gene data show CDR1 as SEHNR and CDR2 as FQNEAQ (reference sequence). This CDR3 has 17 residues. This chain's CDR3 is CASSLEGTGLTTDTQYF. The CDR3 coding sequence is TGTGCCAGCAGCTTAGAGGGGACAGGCCTTACCACAGATACGCAGTATTTT.

V usage is TRBV29-1 and J usage is TRBJ2-3, with D unclear. The germline CDR1 and CDR2 sequences are SQVTM and ANQGSEA. Trimming left V 3 bases short and J 4 bases short, with 11 bases between. The CDR3 totals 13 residues. The CDR3 DNA is TGCAGCGTTGATAAATTTGAGGCAGATACGCAGTATTTT. It specifies CSVDKFEADTQYF.

The chain links TRBV12-3 or TRBV12-4 to TRBJ2-4, with 8 positions matching TRBD1. The V segment lost 3 bases and the J segment 7 bases; nucleotides outside the gene matches: 5. The CDR3 contains 14 residues. The CDR3: CASSFQGAGNIQYF. In DNA, the CDR3 is TGTGCCAGCAGTTTCCAGGGGGCGGGGAACATTCAGTACTTC.

On this clonotype: A read error is possible here, since a much larger clone lies one base away. The gene calls are TRBV27 and TRBJ2-7; 8 nucleotides line up with TRBD2. Germline V lookup: CDR1 MNHEY, CDR2 SMNVEV (reference sequence). J gave up 3 bases and V 4 bases, and 2 bases lay outside the gene matches. The CDR3 extends over 13 amino acids. The DNA for the CDR3 is TGTGCCAGCAGTTGTACTAGCGGCTACGAGCAGTACTTC. As protein: CASSCTSGYEQYF.

V gene TRBV9 combines with J gene TRBJ1-1; TRBD1 matches 9 bases. V lost 3 bases, J lost 1 base, and 1 base stayed unmatched. The CDR3 totals 14 residues. In germline, CDR1 is SGDLS, CDR2 YYNGEE. The CDR3 DNA reads as TGTGCCAGCAGCGGGGGACAGGGGAACACTGAAGCTTTCTTT. The encoded protein is CASSGGQGNTEAFF. The full variable domain, with the rest looked up from reference TRBV9 and TRBJ1-1, is DSGVTQTPKHLITATGQRVTLRCSPRSGDLSVYWYQQSLDQGLQFLIQYYNGEERAKGNILERFSAQQFPDLHSELNLSSLELGDSALYFCASSGGQGNTEAFFGQGTRLTVV.

The CDR3 region has the DNA TGTGCCATCAGTGAGCCACGGGACAGGGGCGTCGAGCAGTACTTC. Its protein product is CAISEPRDRGVEQYF. V is TRBV10-3 and J is TRBJ2-7, with 10 bases aligning to TRBD1. The CDR3 sequence is 15 residues long. V lost 2 bases, J lost 6 bases, and 7 bases stayed unmatched. Germline V lookup: CDR1 ENHRY, CDR2 SYGVKD.

The V and J genes are TRBV4-2 and TRBJ2-3; TRBD2 might be the D (6 bases). Trimming shortened V by 1 base and J by 6 bases, and 14 bases separated the two germline ends. CDR1 is LGHNA, CDR2 YNFKEQ, per germline. This CDR3 region has 15 residues. In nucleotides, the CDR3 is TGTGCCAGCAGCCAAGGACTAGGGGAGCCTGATACGCAGTATTTT. Protein: CASSQGLGEPDTQYF.

This clonotype occurred many times. The chain recombines TRBV20-1 with TRBJ2-7; TRBD2 aligns across 12 bases. The CDR3 runs to 16 residues. V was pared by 0 bases and J by 2 bases, with 5 bases of the junction left unmatched. Germline CDR1 is DFQATT and CDR2 is SNEGSKA (reference sequence). CDR3 coding DNA: TGCAGTGCTAGAGATGCTAGCGGGAGGGCCCCCTACGAGCAGTACTTC. Its protein is CSARDASGRAPYEQYF.

This clonotype was observed a handful of times. The chain carries TRBV5-6 and TRBJ2-7; D perhaps matches TRBD1 (6 bases). The CDR3 sequence is 14 residues long. V was trimmed by 2 bases and J by 7 bases, leaving 16 bases between them. Germline V gene lookup returns CDR1 SGHDT and CDR2 YYEEEE. The chain's CDR3 is CASSFNLGAAEQYF. For the CDR3, the DNA is TGTGCCAGCAGCTTCAATCTGGGGGCTGCAGAGCAGTACTTC.

The chain uses TRBV7-2 and TRBJ2-7, with D hard to call. The CDR3 has 12 amino acids. V was pared by 5 bases and J by 1 base, with 6 bases between. CDR1 and CDR2 from the germline V gene are SGHTA and FQGNSA. Here the CDR3 DNA reads TGTGCCAGCAGCCTGGTGTCCTACGAGCAGTACTTC. Amino acids: CASSLVSYEQYF.

This clonotype showed up just a few times. The chain combines TRBV6-1 with TRBJ1-4; D is ambiguous. The V end was cut by 6 bases, the J end by 7 bases, with 18 bases between. This CDR3 has 15 amino acids. Germline lookup yields CDR1 MNHNS and CDR2 SASEGT. The CDR3 reads CASSQNPWSGEKLFF. The CDR3 DNA is TGTGCCAGCAGCCAAAATCCCTGGAGCGGTGAAAAACTGTTTTTT.

A few counts support this clonotype. The chain links TRBV12-3 or TRBV12-4 to TRBJ2-7, with unresolved D. CDR3 length equals 13 residues. Trimming took off 4 bases at V and 5 bases at J, with 12 bases between the two ends. CDR3 region: CASSYYGEHEQYF. As DNA, the CDR3 is TGTGCCAGCAGTTATTACGGCGAACACGAGCAGTACTTC.

The sample holds a few counts of this clonotype. The V call is TRBV7-2, the J call TRBJ2-1; no clear D. Germline V gene lookup returns CDR1 SGHTA and CDR2 FQGNSA. The ends were cut back, 5 bases at V and 5 bases at J, with 4 bases in the middle. The CDR3 spans 11 residues. Here the CDR3 reads CASSHDNEQFF. CDR3 DNA sequence: TGTGCCAGCAGCCACGACAATGAGCAGTTCTTC.